These T cell receptor beta chains were read from a single sample in a study of OX40 agonist ivuxolimab in advanced cancers. Profiled with immunoSEQ multiplex PCR; TCRdb holds only in-frame clones, not every one. The sample consists of 97,000 or so clones, 90% of them appearing once. Sample: CD4+ or CD8+ T cells sorted from blood, taken in a trial of the OX40 agonist ivuxolimab. These receptors all come from an adult with an advanced solid tumor such as melanoma, head and neck, liver or kidney cancer. CDR3s include the opening cysteine and the closing phenylalanine or tryptophan. Fields, in order: V gene, J gene, clone size, D gene, CDR3 DNA, CDR3 protein. A D gene is named only where the DNA matches it firmly. Only part of the rows carry a size: once, few, many, or a class if the clone is expanded.

TRBV6-1,TRBJ2-2,NA,TRBD2,TGTGCCAGCACCCTGGGGGGGGGCGGGGAGCTGTTTTTT,CASTLGGGGELFF
TRBV9,TRBJ2-2,NA,TRBD2,TGTGCCAGCAGCGTAGAGCTAGCGGGGGTTTCAGGGGAGCTGTTTTTT,CASSVELAGVSGELFF
TRBV20-1,TRBJ2-7,NA,NA,TGCAGTGCTAGAGGATACGAGCAGTACTTC,CSARGYEQYF
TRBV18,TRBJ2-7,once,NA,TGTGCCAGCTCAACTACCCGGGACAACTCCTACGAGCAGTACTTC,CASSTTRDNSYEQYF
TRBV4-2,TRBJ2-2,NA,NA,TGTGCCAGCAGCCAAGGTACGGCGAACACCGGGGAGCTGTTTTTT,CASSQGTANTGELFF
TRBV5-1,TRBJ2-1,NA,NA,TGCGCCAGCAGCTTGGGGAGCAGGGGAGGAGGTGAGCAGTTCTTC,CASSLGSRGGGEQFF
TRBV9,TRBJ2-7,NA,TRBD1,TGTGCCAGCAGCGCTGGACAGGGCCTTAAGCTCGAGCAGTACTTC,CASSAGQGLKLEQYF
TRBV28,TRBJ1-6,NA,TRBD1,TGTGCCAGCAGTTCCCGGACAGGGTACTCACCCCTCCACTTT,CASSSRTGYSPLHF
TRBV7-9,TRBJ2-1,NA,TRBD1,TGTGCCAGCAGCTTAGCTGGGGACAGAGATGAGCAGTTCTTC,CASSLAGDRDEQFF
TRBV5-1,TRBJ2-5,NA,TRBD1,TGCGCCAGCAGCTTCGGACAGGGAAGGGGGGAGACCCAGTACTTC,CASSFGQGRGETQYF
TRBV27,TRBJ1-4,NA,TRBD1,TGTGCCAGCAGTTCCCAGGGGGTAGGGGCTAATGAAAAACTGTTTTTT,CASSSQGVGANEKLFF
TRBV28,TRBJ1-2,NA,NA,TGTGCCAGCAGAACTATGAGTGGCTACACCTTC,CASRTMSGYTF
TRBV5-8,TRBJ1-2,NA,TRBD1,TGTGCCAGCAGCCACACCGGGACAGGGAACTATGGCTACACCTTC,CASSHTGTGNYGYTF
TRBV15,TRBJ2-3,NA,NA,TGTGCCACCAGCAGAGAAAGACCACCAGATACGCAGTATTTT,CATSRERPPDTQYF
TRBV4-1,TRBJ2-2,NA,NA,TGCGCCAGCAGCCAAGGTCTCGGAGCGAACACCGGGGAGCTGTTTTTT,CASSQGLGANTGELFF
TRBV18,TRBJ1-4,NA,NA,TGTGCCAGCTCCCGACGCGGATATGAAAAACTGTTTTTT,CASSRRGYEKLFF
TRBV6-5,TRBJ2-7,NA,TRBD1,TGTGCCAGCAGTTACTCGGGACAGTTTTCCTACGAGCAGTACTTC,CASSYSGQFSYEQYF
TRBV6-5,TRBJ2-7,NA,TRBD2,TGTGCCAGCAGTTACCGGACTAGCGGGGGCTACGAGCAGTACTTC,CASSYRTSGGYEQYF
TRBV5-1,TRBJ2-7,NA,TRBD1,TGCGCCAGCAGTAGGACAGGTAGTGTGATCGAGCAGTACTTC,CASSRTGSVIEQYF
TRBV11-2,TRBJ2-3,NA,NA,TGTGCCAGCAGCTTAGATCGAGGGTGGGCAGATACGCAGTATTTT,CASSLDRGWADTQYF
TRBV5-1,TRBJ2-7,once,NA,TGCGCCAGCAGCCTCGCGGGACTGCATGCCTACGAGCAGTACTTC,CASSLAGLHAYEQYF
TRBV5-6,TRBJ1-2,NA,TRBD1,TGTGCCAGCAGCTTGCGACAGGGGGCGCGGGGCTACACCTTC,CASSLRQGARGYTF
TRBV4-1,TRBJ2-2,NA,NA,TGCGCCAGCAGCCAAGTTGGAGCAGGGATTAGTTCACTGACCGGGGAGCTGTTTTTT,CASSQVGAGISSLTGELFF
TRBV9,TRBJ2-7,once,TRBD2,TGTGCCAGCAGCGTCGACAGCGGGAGGCTCGAGCAGTACTTC,CASSVDSGRLEQYF
TRBV5-6,TRBJ2-4,NA,TRBD1,TGTGCCAGCAGTTCCCCCGGGACAGATGCAAACATTCAGTACTTC,CASSSPGTDANIQYF
TRBV19,TRBJ1-3,NA,NA,TGTGCCAGTAGTAGGGGGAGCTCTGGAAACACCATATATTTT,CASSRGSSGNTIYF
TRBV7-2,TRBJ2-2,NA,TRBD2,TGTGCCAGCAGTCGACCCAGCGGGAGTGGCACCGGGGAGCTGTTTTTT,CASSRPSGSGTGELFF
TRBV9,TRBJ2-1,NA,TRBD2,TGTGCCAGCAGCGTAGTAGCGGGAGTCTACAATGAGCAGTTCTTC,CASSVVAGVYNEQFF
TRBV2,TRBJ1-4,once,TRBD1,TGTGCCAGCAAGCCAGGGGGTTTGGAAAAACTGTTTTTT,CASKPGGLEKLFF
TRBV28,TRBJ1-5,once,NA,TGTGCCAGCAGTCCACAACAGGGAATTGGTCAGCCCCAGCATTTT,CASSPQQGIGQPQHF
TRBV6-1,TRBJ1-6,NA,NA,TGTGCCAGCAACCTGGACAGTCCCATAATTTCACCCCTCCACTTT,CASNLDSPIISPLHF
TRBV4-2,TRBJ2-6,NA,TRBD1,TGTGCCAGCAGGCGACAGGGGGCGCCCGGGGCCAACGTCCTGACTTTC,CASRRQGAPGANVLTF
TRBV6-6,TRBJ1-2,NA,NA,TGTGCCAGCAGTGACCGGGTTTTTGGCTACACCTTC,CASSDRVFGYTF
TRBV19,TRBJ1-4,NA,TRBD1,TGTGCCAGTAGTGGACAGGGAGCTAATGAAAAACTGTTTTTT,CASSGQGANEKLFF
TRBV4-1,TRBJ1-2,NA,NA,TGCGCCAGCAGCCAACCTTGGGGGGGCGACTATGGCTACACCTTC,CASSQPWGGDYGYTF
TRBV30,TRBJ1-6,NA,NA,TGTGCCTGGAGGACCTTACAGGGAGACATCCACTTT,CAWRTLQGDIHF
TRBV2,TRBJ1-4,NA,NA,TGTGCCAGCAATCCGGGCGGCATAGGTTCACTGTTTTTT,CASNPGGIGSLFF
TRBV5-8,TRBJ2-7,NA,TRBD1,TGTGCCAGCCCAGCGCGGCCGGGGCAGGGGGCGCGTGAGCAGTACTTC,CASPARPGQGAREQYF
TRBV6-6,TRBJ1-6,NA,NA,TGTGCCAGCAAAAACATACAGGGAGTTAATTCACCCCTCCACTTT,CASKNIQGVNSPLHF
TRBV29-1,TRBJ2-7,once,TRBD2,TGCAGCGTTGAACCGATTCTAGCGGGAGTTCCCTACGAGCAGTACTTC,CSVEPILAGVPYEQYF
TRBV5-1,TRBJ2-3,NA,NA,TGCGCCAGCAGCTTGGATCGCGGGGGCGCAAGGGATACGCAGTATTTT,CASSLDRGGARDTQYF
TRBV19,TRBJ2-1,NA,TRBD2,TGTGCCAGTAGCAAGACTAGCGTAAGCTCCTACAATGAGCAGTTCTTC,CASSKTSVSSYNEQFF
TRBV12-5,TRBJ1-3,NA,NA,TGTGCTAGTGGTTTGGTAACAGGACCTAACCCCTACTCTGGAAACACCATATATTTT,CASGLVTGPNPYSGNTIYF
TRBV6-5,TRBJ1-6,NA,NA,TGTGCCAGCAGTTACTCGGGGCAGCAGAAGTCACCCCTCCACTTT,CASSYSGQQKSPLHF
TRBV10-2,TRBJ2-1,NA,TRBD2,TGCGCCAGCAGAGTAGCGGGGGGGCTAAATGAGCAGTTCTTC,CASRVAGGLNEQFF
TRBV5-1,TRBJ2-7,NA,NA,TGCGCCAGCAGCGAACCGGGACTGGGACCCTACGAGCAGTACTTC,CASSEPGLGPYEQYF
TRBV19,TRBJ1-1,once,NA,TGTGCCAGTAGCTCCCAAAGGACGGGGAACACTGAAGCTTTCTTT,CASSSQRTGNTEAFF
TRBV2,TRBJ2-5,NA,TRBD1,TGTGCCAGCAGCGAGACAGGGGTTCGCCAAGAGACCCAGTACTTC,CASSETGVRQETQYF
TRBV5-4,TRBJ2-5,NA,NA,TGTGCCAGCAGCTCGCCGGGGGAGACCCAGTACTTC,CASSSPGETQYF
TRBV18,TRBJ2-3,NA,TRBD1,TGTGCCAGCTCACATAGACAGGGTTTTTGGACAGATACGCAGTATTTT,CASSHRQGFWTDTQYF
TRBV7-9,TRBJ2-3,NA,NA,TGTGCCAGCAGCGCACAAAGACCAAGCACAGATACGCAGTATTTT,CASSAQRPSTDTQYF
TRBV5-1,TRBJ2-7,NA,TRBD1,TGCGCCAGCAGCTCCGACAGGGTTCTCCACGAGCAGTACTTC,CASSSDRVLHEQYF
TRBV5-1,TRBJ2-2,NA,NA,TGCGCCAGCAGCTTCGTGGGAAACGAAGCCGGGGAGCTGTTTTTT,CASSFVGNEAGELFF